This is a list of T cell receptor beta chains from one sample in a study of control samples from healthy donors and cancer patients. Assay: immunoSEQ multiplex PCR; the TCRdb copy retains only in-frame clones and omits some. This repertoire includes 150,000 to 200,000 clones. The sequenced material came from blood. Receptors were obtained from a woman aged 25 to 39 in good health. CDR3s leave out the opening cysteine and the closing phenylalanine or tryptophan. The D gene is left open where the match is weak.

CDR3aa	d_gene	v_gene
ASRPGTGAGELF	TRBD1	TRBV5-4
ASSESTGWKNIQY	.	TRBV3-1/TRBV3-2
AIPQGVRPDTQY	.	TRBV11-2
ASGIWNEQF	.	TRBV6-5
ASSLGGGHGDTQY	TRBD2	TRBV7-3
ASSLTGANYGYT	.	TRBV5-1
AISGTGEPMEPQH	TRBD1	TRBV10-3
ATSPGPSTETQY	.	TRBV15
ASSYGEGEKLF	.	TRBV28
ASSFTGRRGEAF	.	TRBV28
ASSLFGLGTRDEKLF	.	TRBV28
ASSLMTYMGYT	.	TRBV7-8
ASSLRGQNTEAF	.	TRBV7-3
ASSYGPYTEAF	.	TRBV6-2/TRBV6-3
ASSEWAHGGAEGYT	.	TRBV25-1
ASSSVAGGYT	.	TRBV28
ASSHQGVAKNIQY	.	TRBV3-1/TRBV3-2
ASKVGGHYEQY	.	TRBV5-4
ASTWGAQSNQPQH	.	TRBV19
SVVLGQSNTGELF	TRBD1	TRBV29-1
ASSLPPPDGRYNSPLH	.	TRBV28
ASSSWTGRDQPQH	TRBD1	TRBV4-1
ASSSYGVRSPLH	.	TRBV7-2
ATWDSPSEQY	TRBD1	TRBV6-6
ASSIKPTRGGYEQY	.	TRBV19
ASSLDVAATDTQY	.	TRBV7-2
ASSRGESNEKLF	.	TRBV2
SVEVYETRQY	.	TRBV29-1
ASSYSSWGLPMPQH	.	TRBV6-2/TRBV6-3
ASSSPGRSNQPQH	.	TRBV28
ASSLVVRETQY	.	TRBV12-3/TRBV12-4
ASSPGTGSYNEQF	TRBD1	TRBV3-1/TRBV3-2
ASSPDRSTTNEKLF	.	TRBV18
AISEQNQPQH	.	TRBV10-3
ASSSLFRTGGVGYGYT	TRBD1	TRBV4-1
ASGSGQRAGYT	.	TRBV6-5
ASSLAGTGGGYGYT	TRBD1	TRBV5-1
ASSLKFHEQY	.	TRBV5-1
ASSLLSQGAAEQF	TRBD1	TRBV3-1/TRBV3-2
ASSPPKTQY	.	TRBV18
ASSDQGSSYNSPLH	.	TRBV27
ASGTTRVGQPQH	.	TRBV28
ASSYPEEQY	.	TRBV6-2/TRBV6-3
ATSYGDRGHHSPLH	TRBD1	TRBV23-1
ASSQRKEREQY	.	TRBV4-1
ASSSGLSGANVLT	.	TRBV7-3
ASSPPWDTEAF	.	TRBV6-5
ASSTQETQY	.	TRBV19
ASSQVLPRREQY	.	TRBV4-1
ASSHPSLAGGSDTQY	TRBD2	TRBV4-1